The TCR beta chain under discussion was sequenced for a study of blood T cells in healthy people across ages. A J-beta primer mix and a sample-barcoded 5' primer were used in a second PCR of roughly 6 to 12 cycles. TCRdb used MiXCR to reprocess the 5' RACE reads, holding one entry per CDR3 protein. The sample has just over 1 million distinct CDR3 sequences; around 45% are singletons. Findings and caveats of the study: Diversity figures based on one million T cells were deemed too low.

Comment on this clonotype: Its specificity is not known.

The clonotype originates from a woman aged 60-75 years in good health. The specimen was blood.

The CDR3 nucleotides read TGCAGCGTTTGGTCTCAAAATGAGCAGTTCTTC. This codes for CSVWSQNEQFF. This chain connects TRBV29-1 to TRBJ2-1; D is uncertain. This CDR3 has 11 residues. Germline V gene data show CDR1 as SQVTM and CDR2 as ANQGSEA. Trimming cost V 5 bases and J 7 bases, with 9 bases left between them.